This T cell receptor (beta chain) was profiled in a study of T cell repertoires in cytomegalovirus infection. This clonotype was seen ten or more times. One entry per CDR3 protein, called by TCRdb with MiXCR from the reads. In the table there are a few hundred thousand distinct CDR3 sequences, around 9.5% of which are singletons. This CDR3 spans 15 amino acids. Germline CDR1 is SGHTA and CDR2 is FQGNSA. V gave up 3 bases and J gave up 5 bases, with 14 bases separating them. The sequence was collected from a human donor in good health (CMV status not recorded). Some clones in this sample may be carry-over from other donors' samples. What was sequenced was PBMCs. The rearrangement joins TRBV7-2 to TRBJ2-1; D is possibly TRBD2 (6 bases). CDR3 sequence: CASSLDQGGNNEQFF. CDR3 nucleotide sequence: TGTGCCAGCAGCTTGGACCAGGGCGGGAACAATGAGCAGTTCTTC.